The subject of this entry is one T cell receptor (beta chain). This sample is part of a study of brain T cells in children with intractable seizures. Sequenced by immunoSEQ multiplex PCR; TCRdb stores in-frame clones only, minus some. The sample records 340,000 or so clones, 93% being singletons. Time point described: blood from clinic visit 5 months post-surgery; TSC patient then seizure free. Sequencing was limited to surgery cases with top T cell transcript signatures in brain tissue. The germline V gene has CDR1 DFQATT and CDR2 SNEGSKA (reference sequence). The J segment lost 1 base and the V segment lost 3 bases, leaving 8 bases of the junction unmatched. This CDR3 region has 15 residues.

V is TRBV20-1 and J is TRBJ2-5; TRBD2 agrees at 7 bases. The sample here was peripheral blood, taken approximately 5 months after surgery. This sequence originates from a boy younger than two with tuberous sclerosis and intractable seizures. The chain's CDR3 is CSASVGTTSQETQYF. In DNA, the CDR3 is TGCAGTGCTAGTGTGGGGACTACGTCCCAAGAGACCCAGTACTTC.